The clone carrying this T cell receptor (beta chain) came up a few times. The source of the sample is a study of Graves' ophthalmopathy and Graves' hyperthyroidism. The authors amplified TCR beta CDR3 regions from RNA transcripts. The first round was an RT-PCR with HTBI primers, and the second round was a multiplex PCR. TCRdb re-called the multiplex PCR reads through MiXCR, storing one row per CDR3 protein. In the table there are approximately 540,000 distinct CDR3 sequences, under 45% of which are singletons. The sequenced material came from peripheral blood or thyroid tissue (not recorded which). The sequence was obtained from an adult man with Graves' hyperthyroidism.

The CDR3 region has the DNA TGTGCCAGCAGCTTAGGGCAAACTCTCGGGGACTACGAGCAGTACTTC. This sequence encodes CASSLGQTLGDYEQYF. J is TRBJ2-7 and V is TRBV7-2; weak D call: TRBD2 (5 bases). CDR3 size: 16 residues. CDR1 and CDR2 (germline): SGHTA, FQGNSA. Trimming removed 1 base at V and 3 bases at J, with 16 bases between.